These 23 T cell receptor beta chains share one sample of origin, sequenced in a study of ipilimumab plus nivolumab after autologous stem cell transplantation. This table comes from immunoSEQ multiplex PCR, and its TCRdb copy is limited to in-frame clones, with some not included. The repertoire holds 84,000 or so clones, with 83% as singletons. The sequencing used PBMCs, collected in a trial of ipilimumab plus nivolumab as post-transplant consolidation. The receptors were gathered from a male donor with diffuse large B-cell lymphoma.

The CDR3 loop reads CASSVGTSGGAIDTQYF. The CDR3 nucleotides read TGTGCCAGCAGCGTAGGGACTAGCGGGGGGGCCATAGATACGCAGTATTTT. The chain links TRBV9 to TRBJ2-3; 15 bases line up with TRBD2. Trimming at V came to 0 bases and at J to 5 bases, leaving 4 bases not matched to a gene. The CDR3 consists of 17 residues. Germline V CDR1 and CDR2: SGDLS, YYNGEE.

The chain links TRBV18 to TRBJ2-7; 8 bases fit TRBD1. CDR1 is KGHSH and CDR2 is LQKENI in the germline V gene. The CDR3 spans 14 residues. V gave up 9 bases and J gave up 7 bases; unmatched junction bases: 14. The CDR3 spells CASKPTGGGWEQYF. In nucleotides, the CDR3 is TGTGCCAGTAAACCTACAGGGGGAGGCTGGGAGCAGTACTTC.

This chain uses TRBV7-9 with TRBJ2-7; 7 bases align to TRBD1. V was pared by 0 bases and J by 3 bases, with 5 bases of the junction left unmatched. The CDR3 loop spans 15 amino acids. Per germline, CDR1 SEHNR and CDR2 FQNEAQ (reference sequence). Here the CDR3 DNA reads TGTGCCAGCAGCTTAGCCCAGACAGGGAGCTACGAGCAGTACTTC. Translating it yields CASSLAQTGSYEQYF.

This chain connects TRBV7-3 to TRBJ1-1; 7 nucleotides match TRBD1. V dropped 6 bases and J dropped 1; count of bases not matched to a gene: 5. The germline gives CDR1 SGHTA, CDR2 FQGTGA. The CDR3 extends over 14 amino acids. The CDR3 is CASRKGATNTEAFF. CDR3 nucleotide sequence: TGTGCCAGCAGAAAGGGGGCTACGAACACTGAAGCTTTCTTT. The full variable domain, completed using reference TRBV7-3 and TRBJ1-1, is GAGVSQTPSNKVTEKGKYVELRCDPISGHTALYWYRQSLGQGPEFLIYFQGTGAADDSGLPNDRFFAVRPEGSVSTLKIQRTERGDSAVYLCASRKGATNTEAFFGQGTRLTVV.

This rearrangement joins TRBV7-2 to TRBJ1-5; D is unresolved. Germline loops: CDR1 SGHTA, CDR2 FQGNSA. The germline V and J ends were trimmed by 1 base and 5 bases, with 6 bases remaining between them. This CDR3 is 13 amino acids long. The CDR3 loop reads CASSLVSHQPQHF. The CDR3 DNA reads TGTGCCAGCAGCTTAGTAAGCCATCAGCCCCAGCATTTT.

The rearrangement joins TRBV12-5 to TRBJ1-2; 11 bases agree with TRBD1. V shed 5 bases, J shed 7 bases, and the junction held 12 bases outside the gene matches. This CDR3 is 16 amino acids long. Germline V gene lookup returns CDR1 LGHNT and CDR2 FRNRAP. This CDR3 is CASGEGQGVTGRGYTF. The CDR3 bases are TGTGCTAGTGGTGAGGGACAGGGGGTGACGGGTCGTGGCTACACCTTC.

The rearrangement joins TRBV12-1 to TRBJ2-5; TRBD2 was called by the table and not checked on the DNA. TRBV12-1 is reported as a pseudogene. The CDR3 is 14 amino acids. In DNA, the CDR3 is TGTGCCAGCAGCCTCTTCAAGAGAGCAGAGACCCAGTACTTC. Residues: CASSLFKRAETQYF.

This chain joins TRBV5-1 and TRBJ2-3; D call uncertain. Germline CDR1 and CDR2: SGHRS and YFSETQ. V dropped 0 bases and J dropped 0 bases, with 11 bases sitting between them. The CDR3 is made up of 16 amino acids. In DNA form, the CDR3 reads TGCGCCAGCAGCTTGGTATACCAAACTAGCACAGATACGCAGTATTTT. Translating it yields CASSLVYQTSTDTQYF.

This chain connects TRBV6-1 to TRBJ1-1; D is ambiguous. Trimming cost V 2 bases and J 0 bases, with 7 bases left between them. This CDR3 comprises 14 residues. CDR1 is MNHNS and CDR2 is SASEGT in the germline V gene. The CDR3 sequence is CASSEQAMNTEAFF. CDR3 bases: TGTGCCAGCAGTGAACAGGCTATGAACACTGAAGCTTTCTTT.

The genes are TRBV9 and TRBJ2-5; no definite D call. The V gene's germline CDR1 is SGDLS and CDR2 YYNGEE. Trimming stripped 4 bases from V and 5 bases from J, with 18 bases between. The CDR3 has 15 amino acids. The CDR3 bases are TGTGCCAGCAGCCCCACAAACGGCCCTGACGAGACCCAGTACTTC. It codes for CASSPTNGPDETQYF. The full variable domain, in which reference TRBV9 and TRBJ2-5 provide the parts outside the CDR3, is DSGVTQTPKHLITATGQRVTLRCSPRSGDLSVYWYQQSLDQGLQFLIQYYNGEERAKGNILERFSAQQFPDLHSELNLSSLELGDSALYFCASSPTNGPDETQYFGPGTRLLVL.

This clone appeared once. The genes are TRBV15 and TRBJ1-6; D uncertain. The V gene lost 5 bases and the J gene lost 8 bases, with 7 bases spanning the gap. Germline values: CDR1 LNHNV, CDR2 YYDKDF (reference sequence). This CDR3 region has 12 residues. The CDR3 bases are TGTGCCACCAGCGGACCCGATTCACCCCTCCACTTT. It encodes CATSGPDSPLHF.

The rearrangement links TRBV2 to TRBJ2-5; D is uncertain. There are 11 residues in the CDR3. Per germline, CDR1 SNHLY and CDR2 FYNNEI. V shed 6 bases and J shed 3 bases, with 5 bases lying between them. The CDR3 nucleotides are TGTGCCAGCAGCCTAGAAGAGACCCAGTACTTC. This gives the protein CASSLEETQYF. Full variable domain (remainder filled in from reference TRBV2 and TRBJ2-5): EPEVTQTPSHQVTQMGQEVILRCVPISNHLYFYWYRQILGQKVEFLVSFYNNEISEKSEIFDDQFSVERPDGSNFTLKIRSTKLEDSAMYFCASSLEETQYFGPGTRLLVL.

The V and J genes are TRBV19 and TRBJ2-4; D uncertain. Germline V gene lookup returns CDR1 LNHDA and CDR2 SQIVND (reference sequence). The CDR3 covers 15 residues. V lost 5 bases to trimming and J lost 2 bases, with 13 bases between them. This chain's CDR3 is CASSPQRNPKNIQYF. For the CDR3, the DNA is TGTGCCAGTAGTCCCCAGAGGAACCCCAAAAACATTCAGTACTTC.

The rearrangement joins TRBV7-6 to TRBJ2-7; TRBD1 or TRBD2 may be the D gene (5 bases each). This CDR3 spans 15 amino acids. The germline CDR1 and CDR2 sequences are SGHVS and FNYEAQ. V was pared by 4 bases and J by 0 bases, with 13 bases between. CDR3 in DNA: TGTGCCAGCAGCTCCCAGGTGGGGGTCTCCTACGAGCAGTACTTC. Protein: CASSSQVGVSYEQYF.

DNA of the CDR3: TGTGCCAGCAGCTTATCCGGGGAGAGCACAGATACGCAGTATTTT. This translates into CASSLSGESTDTQYF. J is TRBJ2-3 and V is TRBV7-2; D may be TRBD2 (5 bases). Trimming removed 2 bases at V and 0 bases at J, with 9 bases between. The CDR3 has 15 residues. The germline V gene encodes CDR1 SGHTA and CDR2 FQGNSA.

CDR3 region: CASSFSGGAPDEQYF. The CDR3 nucleotides read TGTGCCAGTAGTTTTAGCGGGGGTGCTCCTGACGAGCAGTACTTC. The chain combines TRBV19 with TRBJ2-5, with 9 bases identical to TRBD2. The J call may be in error: the DNA end matches TRBJ2-7 better. The CDR3 covers 15 residues. Germline V lookup: CDR1 LNHDA, CDR2 SQIVND (reference sequence).

The V gene is TRBV11-2, the J gene TRBJ1-1; D is unclear. The germline V gene has CDR1 SGHAT and CDR2 FQNNGV. The CDR3 consists of 13 residues. V was trimmed by 5 bases and J by 1 base, leaving 8 bases between them. CDR3 sequence (DNA): TGTGCCAGCAGCCCTCGCAGGAACACTGAAGCTTTCTTT. Its translation is CASSPRRNTEAFF.

The chain combines TRBV19 with TRBJ1-1; D perhaps matches TRBD1 (5 bases). The CDR3 covers 12 residues. Looked up from germline, CDR1 is LNHDA and CDR2 is SQIVND (reference sequence). V was clipped by 1 base and J by 6 bases, with 6 bases between them. CDR3 DNA sequence: TGTGCCAGTAGTATAGGAGGGGCTGAAGCTTTCTTT. Encoded protein: CASSIGGAEAFF.

This chain links TRBV29-1 with TRBJ2-5, with D possibly being TRBD1 (6 bases). Trimming cost V 5 bases and J 5 bases, with 15 bases left between them. CDR1 SQVTM and CDR2 ANQGSEA come from the germline V gene. This CDR3 region has 13 residues. CDR3 sequence (DNA): TGCAGCGTTAAGGCCAGGGGTGGTGAGACCCAGTACTTC. It is translated as CSVKARGGETQYF.

The J gene is TRBJ1-2, the V gene TRBV19; 7 bases match TRBD1. Trimming cost V 7 bases and J 1 base; bases outside gene matches: 3. In germline, CDR1 is LNHDA, CDR2 SQIVND (reference sequence). This CDR3 spans 13 amino acids. The CDR3 loop reads CASNDRDNYGYTF. CDR3 DNA: TGTGCCAGTAACGACAGGGATAACTATGGCTACACCTTC.

J is TRBJ2-5 and V is TRBV4-1; D not certain. Germline-derived CDR1 and CDR2 are MGHRA and YSYEKL. The V end was cut by 0 bases, the J end by 4 bases, with 12 bases between. The CDR3 is made up of 15 amino acids. The CDR3 DNA reads TGCGCCAGCAGCCAAGAATCCCGGTCGGGAGAGACCCAGTACTTC. Amino acids: CASSQESRSGETQYF.

Relative to its sample, this clone is medium-sized. The chain recombines TRBV7-9 with TRBJ1-2; 7 bases are a match to TRBD1. CDR3 length: 14 amino acids. Losses at the gene ends were 5 bases for V and 2 bases for J; bases not matched to a gene: 5. Germline lookup yields CDR1 SEHNR and CDR2 FQNEAQ (reference sequence). Here the CDR3 DNA reads TGTGCCAGCAGCACTCAGGGGGGGAACTATGGCTACACCTTC. This sequence encodes CASSTQGGNYGYTF.

The rearrangement joins TRBV4-1 to TRBJ2-7, with TRBD1 identical over 10 bases. With V trimmed by 0 bases and J by 5 bases, 7 bases remained unmatched. CDR1 MGHRA and CDR2 YSYEKL come from the germline V gene. The CDR3 has 16 residues. As DNA, the CDR3 is TGCGCCAGCAGCCAAGAATACTCCGGGACAGGGGACGAGCAGTACTTC. Its translation is CASSQEYSGTGDEQYF.